The 10 T cell receptor beta chains below were found in one sample sequenced in a study of blood T cell repertoires in COVID-19. The table came from immunoSEQ multiplex PCR; TCRdb's copy has only in-frame clones and leaves some out. Of roughly 440,000 clones in the sample, 70% to 90% were seen once. Material: peripheral blood. Every receptor here comes from a woman in her forties or fifties with COVID-19, enrolled during active disease.

The chain joins TRBV5-6 to TRBJ2-2, with TRBD1 identical over 8 bases. Germline CDR1 is SGHDT and CDR2 is YYEEEE. J gave up 1 base and V 2 bases, and 7 bases lay outside the gene matches. The CDR3 runs to 17 residues. The CDR3 bases are TGTGCCAGCAGCTTTTACGACAGGGGTATGAACACCGGGGAGCTGTTTTTT. It specifies CASSFYDRGMNTGELFF.

The chain is built from TRBV12-3 or TRBV12-4 and TRBJ1-5, with 7 bases aligning to TRBD1. The trim removed 6 bases at V and 5 bases at J, leaving 4 bases unmatched. The CDR3 runs 13 residues. CDR3 sequence: CASSRQGDQPQHF. In DNA form, the CDR3 reads TGTGCCAGCAGCCGACAGGGCGATCAGCCCCAGCATTTT.

The chain joins TRBV2 to TRBJ2-2; unclear D gene. Germline-derived CDR1 and CDR2 are SNHLY and FYNNEI. The CDR3 length is 14 residues. V lost 9 bases, J lost 5 bases, and 16 bases lay in between. The CDR3, as DNA: TGTGCCAGACCCACGCAAACACAGACCGGGGAGCTGTTTTTT. Encoded protein: CARPTQTQTGELFF. Full variable domain (rest looked up from reference TRBV2 and TRBJ2-2): EPEVTQTPSHQVTQMGQEVILRCVPISNHLYFYWYRQILGQKVEFLVSFYNNEISEKSEIFDDQFSVERPDGSNFTLKIRSTKLEDSAMYFCARPTQTQTGELFFGEGSRLTVL.

The rearrangement links TRBV5-6 to TRBJ2-5, with 10 bases lining up with TRBD1. V was pared by 4 bases and J by 1 base, with 13 bases of the junction left unmatched. CDR1 and CDR2 (germline): SGHDT, YYEEEE. This CDR3 region has 18 residues. The CDR3 is CASSLSRDRGAIQETQYF. Here the CDR3 DNA reads TGTGCCAGCAGCCTGTCCCGGGACAGGGGAGCGATCCAAGAGACCCAGTACTTC.

The chain's CDR3 is CASSLPQGELFF. The CDR3 DNA reads TGTGCCAGCAGTCTCCCACAAGGGGAGCTGTTTTTT. The rearrangement joins TRBV28 to TRBJ2-2; D is undetermined. The ends were cut back, 5 bases at V and 8 bases at J, with 9 bases in the middle. Per the germline V gene, CDR1 is MDHEN and CDR2 is SYDVKM. The CDR3 consists of 12 residues.

This chain uses TRBV11-2 with TRBJ1-3; D call uncertain. This CDR3 is built from 14 residues. V was pared by 8 bases and J by 0 bases, with 11 bases between. From germline, CDR1 is SGHAT and CDR2 FQNNGV. The CDR3 spells CASSDSISGNTIYF. CDR3 nucleotide sequence: TGTGCCAGCTCAGATTCGATCTCTGGAAACACCATATATTTT.

The chain has TRBV10-1 and TRBJ2-5, with TRBD1 as a possible D gene (5 bases). The CDR3 spans 14 residues. V was trimmed by 2 bases and J by 2 bases, leaving 9 bases between them. CDR1 WNHNN and CDR2 SYGVQD come from the germline V gene (reference sequence). The CDR3 spells CASSEGADQETQYF. The CDR3 bases are TGCGCCAGCAGTGAGGGGGCAGATCAAGAGACCCAGTACTTC.

V usage is TRBV7-9 and J usage is TRBJ2-3; tentative D call: TRBD2 (5 bases). Germline CDR1 is SEHNR and CDR2 is FQNEAQ (reference sequence). Trimming removed 10 bases at V and 5 bases at J, with 16 bases between. The CDR3 runs 13 residues. The CDR3 reads CAILNLRGDTQYF. In nucleotides, the CDR3 is TGTGCCATCCTAAACTTACGGGGAGATACGCAGTATTTT.

The genes are TRBV5-4 and TRBJ1-6; 10 bases map to TRBD1. This CDR3 comprises 15 residues. The germline V gene encodes CDR1 SGHNT and CDR2 YYREEE (reference sequence). V trimming: 4 bases; J trimming: 6 bases; junction bases outside the gene matches: 4. CDR3 DNA: TGTGCCAGCAGCCCGGGGGACAGGGGTAATTCACCCCTCCACTTT. It is translated as CASSPGDRGNSPLHF.

The V call is TRBV12-3 or TRBV12-4, the J call TRBJ1-5, with a tentative D call TRBD1 (6 bases). Deletions cut 10 bases from V and 7 bases from J, with 14 bases between. The CDR3 loop spans 12 amino acids. DNA of the CDR3: TGTGCCACCCAGGGGTACGGGCAGCCCCAGCATTTT. Protein: CATQGYGQPQHF.